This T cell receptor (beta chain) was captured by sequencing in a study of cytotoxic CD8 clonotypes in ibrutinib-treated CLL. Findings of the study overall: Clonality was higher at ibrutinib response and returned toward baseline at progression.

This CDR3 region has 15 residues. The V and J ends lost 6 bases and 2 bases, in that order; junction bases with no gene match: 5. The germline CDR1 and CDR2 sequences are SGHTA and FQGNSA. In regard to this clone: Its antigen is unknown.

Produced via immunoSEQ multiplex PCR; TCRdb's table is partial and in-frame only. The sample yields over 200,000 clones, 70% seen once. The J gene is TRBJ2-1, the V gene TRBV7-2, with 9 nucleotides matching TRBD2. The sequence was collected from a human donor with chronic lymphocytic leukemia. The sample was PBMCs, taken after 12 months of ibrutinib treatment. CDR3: CASSFGGGAYNEQFF. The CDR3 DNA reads TGTGCCAGCAGTTTCGGCGGGGGGGCCTACAATGAGCAGTTCTTC.